This T cell receptor (beta chain) is from a study of OX40 agonist ivuxolimab in advanced cancers. Across the whole study: Given to patients was ivuxolimab, an agonistic anti-OX40 (CD134) antibody.

Study-level findings and limits: Some of the lowest clonal expansion was seen in partial responders at 0.1-3.0 mg/kg. Researchers report that CD8+ T cells had, on average, more expanded clones than CD4+.

The protocol was immunoSEQ multiplex PCR, while the TCRdb copy is restricted to in-frame clones and leaves out a portion. The table includes tens of thousands of clones, about 86% detected once. In regard to this clone: Its specificity is not known.

The V and J ends lost 9 bases and 0 bases respectively, with 11 bases between them. There are 13 residues in the CDR3. Germline CDR1 and CDR2: SGHNT and YYREEE (reference sequence). The sequences come from CD4+ or CD8+ T cells sorted from blood, collected in a trial of the OX40 agonist ivuxolimab. The TCR comes from an adult with an advanced solid tumor such as melanoma, head and neck, liver or kidney cancer. The chain uses TRBV5-4 and TRBJ2-3; perhaps TRBD1 as D (5 bases). CDR3 DNA sequence: TGTGCCACCTCGACAGATAGCACAGATACGCAGTATTTT. Its protein product is CATSTDSTDTQYF.